Listed here are 21 T cell receptor beta chains from one sample, sequenced in a study of T cells in Graves' hyperthyroidism and ophthalmopathy. Researchers took RNA transcripts and amplified the TCR beta CDR3 regions from them. A set of HTBI primers served as the primers for a first-round RT-PCR of the TCR CDR3. TCRdb used MiXCR to reprocess the multiplex PCR reads, holding one entry per CDR3 protein. The sample shows 750,000 to 950,000 distinct CDR3 sequences, roughly 40% of them seen only once. The source material was blood. The receptors were gathered from a young man with Graves' hyperthyroidism.

This clonotype was seen repeatedly, ten times or more. The chain is built from TRBV2 and TRBJ2-5, with TRBD1 identical over 10 bases. Germline V gene lookup returns CDR1 SNHLY and CDR2 FYNNEI. The CDR3 runs 15 residues. V shed 6 bases and J 3 bases; nucleotides not matched to a gene: 7. The CDR3 DNA is TGTGCCAGCAGACCGACAGGGGGCGCGGAAGAGACCCAGTACTTC. It codes for CASRPTGGAEETQYF.

Points on this clonotype: A much larger clonotype is one base distant, so this may be a read error. This chain connects TRBV20-1 to TRBJ1-4; D gene unclear. The CDR3 loop spans 13 amino acids. Germline assignment: CDR1 DFQATT and CDR2 SNEGSKA (reference sequence). V lost 0 bases to trimming and J lost 4 bases, with 6 bases between them. CDR3 region: CSARDGVNEKLFF. The DNA for the CDR3 is TGCAGTGCTAGAGATGGTGTTAATGAAAAACTGTTTTTT.

In its sample, this clonotype was seen many times. V is TRBV2 and J is TRBJ1-2; 8 bases map to TRBD1. This CDR3 comprises 16 residues. Germline CDR1 SNHLY, CDR2 FYNNEI. J gave up 0 bases and V 8 bases, and 11 bases lay outside the gene matches. CDR3 in DNA: TGTGCCAGCTCCCAGGGGGCGCCCAAAGCTAACTATGGCTACACCTTC. It encodes CASSQGAPKANYGYTF.

The chain joins TRBV2 to TRBJ2-3, with D possibly being TRBD1 (5 bases). V was cut by 7 bases and J by 0 bases, with 8 bases left in between. This CDR3 is built from 13 residues. Looked up from germline, CDR1 is SNHLY and CDR2 is FYNNEI. CDR3 sequence (DNA): TGTGCCAGCAAGCCAGGGAGCACAGATACGCAGTATTTT. This translates into CASKPGSTDTQYF.

This clonotype was picked up many times. This chain links TRBV29-1 with TRBJ1-4; weak D call: TRBD1 (6 bases). Looked up from germline, CDR1 is SQVTM and CDR2 is ANQGSEA. The CDR3 sequence is 13 residues long. V dropped 6 bases and J dropped 6 bases, with 14 bases sitting between them. CDR3 sequence reads: CSVVTGPDEKLFF. CDR3 nucleotides: TGCAGCGTCGTGACAGGACCGGATGAAAAACTGTTTTTT.

In its sample, this clonotype was seen a few times. The genes are TRBV9 and TRBJ1-1; no clear D gene. Germline CDR1 and CDR2: SGDLS and YYNGEE. Trimming pared 0 bases from V and 3 bases from J, leaving 9 bases between. There are 14 residues in the CDR3. As DNA, the CDR3 is TGTGCCAGCAGCGTAGGCGGGGAGGACACTGAAGCTTTCTTT. It encodes CASSVGGEDTEAFF.

This sequence joins TRBV25-1 and TRBJ1-2; D may be TRBD1 (5 bases). In germline, CDR1 is MGHDK, CDR2 SYGVNS. Trimming cost V 5 bases and J 8 bases, with 18 bases left between them. The CDR3 is made up of 14 amino acids. This chain's CDR3 is CASSSESGPIGYTF. The CDR3 nucleotides read TGTGCCAGCAGTTCGGAATCGGGACCTATCGGCTACACCTTC.

Here the CDR3 DNA reads TGTGCCAGCAGCCCCCTGGGAGACTTCACAGATACGCAGTATTTT. This gives the protein CASSPLGDFTDTQYF. The J gene is TRBJ2-3, the V gene TRBV11-2, with D perhaps TRBD2 (5 bases). CDR3 length: 15 amino acids. Germline V gene data show CDR1 as SGHAT and CDR2 as FQNNGV. V was pared by 5 bases and J by 2 bases, with 14 bases between.

This clonotype was picked up one time. The chain is built from TRBV15 and TRBJ1-5, with a weak D call TRBD1 (6 bases). The CDR3 loop spans 11 amino acids. V gave up 5 bases and J gave up 11 bases, with 10 bases separating them. Germline CDR1 reads LNHNV; CDR2 reads YYDKDF (reference sequence). CDR3 DNA sequence: TGTGCCACCAGCCCAGGGGAGACCCAGCATTTT. This translates into CATSPGETQHF.

About this clonotype itself: Just one base apart from a much larger clone, this may be a read error. Written as DNA, the CDR3 is TGCAGCGTTGAAAGGCTTAGCTCCTACGAGCATTACTTC. It specifies CSVERLSSYEHYF. The chain links TRBV29-1 to TRBJ2-7; no firm D call. The CDR3 extends over 13 amino acids. Looked up from germline, CDR1 is SQVTM and CDR2 is ANQGSEA.

Many counts were recorded for this clonotype. The CDR3 loop is CASSAGLAGGYTF. In nucleotides, the CDR3 is TGTGCCAGTAGCGCAGGGCTGGCTGGTGGCTACACCTTC. The V and J genes are TRBV19 and TRBJ1-2; D might be TRBD1 (5 bases). Looked up from germline, CDR1 is LNHDA and CDR2 is SQIVND (reference sequence). This CDR3 is 13 amino acids long. V shed 6 bases and J shed 7 bases, with 15 bases lying between them. Variable domain in full (rest from reference TRBV19 and TRBJ1-2): DGGITQSPKYLFRKEGQNVTLSCEQNLNHDAMYWYRQDPGQGLRLIYYSQIVNDFQKGDIAEGYSVSREKKESFPLTVTSAQKNPTAFYLCASSAGLAGGYTFGSGTRLTVV.

At least ten counts were recorded for this clonotype. The chain has TRBV4-2 and TRBJ1-1, with D unresolved. The germline CDR1 and CDR2 sequences are LGHNA and YNFKEQ. Trimming removed 1 base from V and 10 bases from J, with 4 bases in between. The CDR3 runs 10 residues. The CDR3 sequence: CASSQGRAFF. The CDR3 DNA sequence: TGTGCCAGCAGCCAAGGTCGAGCTTTCTTT.

This clonotype was seen at least ten times. The V call is TRBV7-9, the J call TRBJ2-7; TRBD1 or TRBD2 may be the D gene (5 bases each). CDR3 length: 15 residues. Trimming left V 5 bases short and J 0 bases short, with 14 bases between. The germline CDR1 and CDR2 sequences are SEHNR and FQNEAQ (reference sequence). CDR3 DNA sequence: TGTGCCAGCAGCAGAGAGGGACGGAACTCCTACGAGCAGTACTTC. Protein product: CASSREGRNSYEQYF.

There are a few counts of this clonotype. The gene calls are TRBV20-1 and TRBJ2-7; 10 bases agree with TRBD2. CDR3 length: 13 amino acids. Germline CDR1 and CDR2: DFQATT and SNEGSKA (reference sequence). DNA of the CDR3: TGCAGCGCAGGGACTAGCGATACCTACGAGCAGTACTTC. It is translated as CSAGTSDTYEQYF.

The rearrangement links TRBV5-6 to TRBJ1-3; D might be TRBD1 (6 bases). Trimming left V 1 base short and J 6 bases short, with 8 bases between. The CDR3 loop spans 13 amino acids. CDR1 is SGHDT, CDR2 YYEEEE, per germline. CDR3 sequence: CASSLQGPNTIYF. Written as DNA, the CDR3 is TGTGCCAGCAGCTTGCAGGGGCCAAACACCATATATTTT.

This clonotype was observed many times. This chain links TRBV12-3 or TRBV12-4 with TRBJ1-2; D gene ambiguous. The CDR3 consists of 13 residues. Between the trimmed V and J ends, which lost 3 bases and 6 bases, there was a span of 11 bases. CDR3 nucleotides: TGTGCCAGCAGTTTGGGCCCAGTGGATGGCTACACCTTC. It yields the protein CASSLGPVDGYTF.

This clonotype occurred a few times. The rearrangement joins TRBV28 to TRBJ2-5; a weak D match, TRBD1 (6 bases). V was cut by 6 bases and J by 2 bases, with 19 bases left in between. Germline assignment: CDR1 MDHEN and CDR2 SYDVKM. The CDR3 is made up of 16 amino acids. CDR3 sequence: CASSPAILGGQETQYF. The CDR3 DNA is TGTGCCAGCAGCCCCGCAATTCTAGGGGGTCAAGAGACCCAGTACTTC.

The rearrangement uses TRBV19 and TRBJ1-2; the D gene is possibly TRBD1 (6 bases). V was pared by 1 base and J by 2 bases, with 8 bases between. The CDR3 loop spans 14 amino acids. Germline-derived CDR1 and CDR2 are LNHDA and SQIVND (reference sequence). As DNA, the CDR3 is TGTGCCAGTAGTATAGCCAGGGGAAACTATGGCTACACCTTC. Protein: CASSIARGNYGYTF. Combining the CDR3 with reference TRBV19 and TRBJ1-2 gives the whole variable domain DGGITQSPKYLFRKEGQNVTLSCEQNLNHDAMYWYRQDPGQGLRLIYYSQIVNDFQKGDIAEGYSVSREKKESFPLTVTSAQKNPTAFYLCASSIARGNYGYTFGSGTRLTVV.

The rearrangement joins TRBV12-3 or TRBV12-4 to TRBJ2-5, with 7 bases lining up with TRBD1. The CDR3 runs to 14 residues. The trim removed 4 bases at V and 5 bases at J, leaving 7 bases unmatched. The CDR3 protein is CASSSGTAAETQYF. The DNA of the CDR3 is TGTGCCAGCAGTTCGGGGACAGCGGCGGAGACCCAGTACTTC.

A few counts support this clonotype. The genes are TRBV5-6 and TRBJ2-6, with a tentative D call TRBD1 (5 bases). CDR3 length: 17 residues. The germline gives CDR1 SGHDT, CDR2 YYEEEE. The germline V and J ends were trimmed by 4 bases and 0 bases, with 14 bases remaining between them. The CDR3 reads CASSDPSGFSGANVLTF. The CDR3, as DNA: TGTGCCAGCAGCGATCCCTCAGGGTTCTCTGGGGCCAACGTCCTGACTTTC.

The rearrangement uses TRBV6-6 and TRBJ2-7; tentatively, D is TRBD2 (6 bases). V was cut by 6 bases and J by 1 base, with 13 bases left in between. This CDR3 is built from 14 residues. Per germline, CDR1 MNHNY and CDR2 SVGAGI (reference sequence). CDR3 sequence reads: CASSPWGGSYEQYF. CDR3 DNA: TGTGCCAGCAGCCCTTGGGGAGGATCCTACGAGCAGTACTTC.